These 4 T cell receptor beta chains share one sample of origin, sequenced in a study of graft-versus-host responses after intestinal transplantation. Some clones are missing from TCRdb's copy, which holds only in-frame ones; the method was immunoSEQ multiplex PCR. The sample includes tens of thousands of clones, about 90% of them seen just once. This sample comprised PBMCs, obtained 26 days after transplant. These receptor sequences come from a human patient who received an intestinal transplant, so some T cells may come from the graft donor.

This chain joins TRBV7-9 and TRBJ2-3, with 9 bases matching TRBD2. This CDR3 contains 16 residues. Germline V lookup: CDR1 SEHNR, CDR2 FQNEAQ (reference sequence). J was trimmed by 4 bases and V by 0 bases; bases with no gene match: 5. In DNA form, the CDR3 reads TGTGCCAGCAGCTTAGCTTTAGCGGGAGCGTCAGATACGCAGTATTTT. Translated, it gives CASSLALAGASDTQYF.

The chain links TRBV14 to TRBJ2-1, with 13 bases that match TRBD2. The germline gives CDR1 SGHDN, CDR2 FVKESK. The CDR3 runs to 20 residues. Trimming removed 5 bases from V and 3 bases from J; junction bases left unmatched: 16. The CDR3 reads CASSGPGTSGAFWDYNEQFF. The CDR3, as DNA: TGTGCCAGCAGCGGACCCGGGACTAGCGGGGCCTTTTGGGACTACAATGAGCAGTTCTTC.

In its sample, this clone was seen once. V usage is TRBV15 and J usage is TRBJ2-1; D is unclear. Germline lookup yields CDR1 LNHNV and CDR2 YYDKDF (reference sequence). The length of the CDR3 is 16 residues. The ends were cut back, 5 bases at V and 0 bases at J, with 14 bases in the middle. In DNA, the CDR3 is TGTGCCACCAGCTTCGGGTTGAGTGGCTCCTACAATGAGCAGTTCTTC. Protein sequence: CATSFGLSGSYNEQFF.

V usage is TRBV4-1 and J usage is TRBJ1-6, with 7 bases that match TRBD1. Per germline, CDR1 MGHRA and CDR2 YSYEKL. The J segment lost 11 bases and the V segment lost 1 base, leaving 5 bases of the junction unmatched. The CDR3 is 14 residues long. The CDR3 coding sequence is TGCGCCAGCAGCCAAGGGACAGGTATTACACCCCTCCACTTT. It encodes CASSQGTGITPLHF.